The next 16 T cell receptor beta chains were all read from a single sample in a study of control samples from healthy donors and cancer patients. Generated by immunoSEQ multiplex PCR, the TCRdb table keeps only in-frame clones and is missing some. This sample has around 140,000 clones, with approximately 92% found just once. Sequencing was done on a sample of blood. The receptors were sampled from a man aged 35-49 years in good health.

The chain is built from TRBV30 and TRBJ2-4, with D possibly TRBD1 on 6 matching bases. Germline values: CDR1 GTSNPN, CDR2 SVGIG (reference sequence). This CDR3 has 16 amino acids. V was cut by 3 bases and J by 0 bases, with 15 bases left in between. The CDR3: CAWSAGTLLAKNIQYF. In nucleotides, the CDR3 is TGTGCCTGGAGCGCCGGGACATTACTAGCCAAAAACATTCAGTACTTC.

This clone was detected once. The chain employs TRBV30 and TRBJ1-2; maybe TRBD1 (5 bases). Germline CDR1 and CDR2: GTSNPN and SVGIG (reference sequence). The CDR3 runs 12 residues. V lost 7 bases, J lost 4 bases, and 13 bases lay in between. The CDR3 DNA reads TGTGCCTCCAACAGGCCTCCCTATGGCTACACCTTC. This codes for CASNRPPYGYTF.

This chain joins TRBV12-3 or TRBV12-4 and TRBJ1-5, with 7 bases identical to TRBD1. The CDR3 extends over 12 amino acids. The J segment lost 7 bases and the V segment lost 10 bases, leaving 7 bases of the junction unmatched. The CDR3 nucleotides are TGTGCCACGGGACAGAGGAGGCAGCCCCAGCATTTT. This translates into CATGQRRQPQHF.

The V and J genes are TRBV7-2 and TRBJ2-3; 9 bases align to TRBD1. The CDR3 has 13 amino acids. Per germline, CDR1 SGHTA and CDR2 FQGNSA. The trim removed 7 bases at V and 7 bases at J, leaving 6 bases unmatched. The CDR3 DNA reads as TGTGCCAGCACCGTTACAGGGGGCAATACGCAGTATTTT. Translated: CASTVTGGNTQYF.

The genes are TRBV13 and TRBJ2-2; D is unresolved. The germline V gene encodes CDR1 PRHDT and CDR2 FYEKMQ (reference sequence). Trimming pared 2 bases from V and 3 bases from J, leaving 22 bases between. CDR3 size: 19 residues. CDR3 coding DNA: TGTGCCAGCAGCTTACTTAGTTTCGGACGACGACCCCACACCGGGGAGCTGTTTTTT. Protein sequence: CASSLLSFGRRPHTGELFF.

The sample holds one count of this clone. The chain joins TRBV30 to TRBJ2-3; D is unclear. Trimming took off 5 bases at V and 0 bases at J, with 9 bases between the two ends. Germline CDR1 and CDR2: GTSNPN and SVGIG (reference sequence). The CDR3 is 13 residues long. CDR3: CAWGDSSTDTQYF. For the CDR3, the DNA is TGTGCCTGGGGAGATTCTAGCACAGATACGCAGTATTTT.

The V gene is TRBV29-1, the J gene TRBJ2-3, with a possible D match to TRBD1 (6 bases). V was trimmed by 1 base and J by 0 bases, leaving 11 bases between them. Germline assignment: CDR1 SQVTM and CDR2 ANQGSEA. CDR3 length equals 15 residues. The CDR3 nucleotides read TGCAGCGTTGAAGTAGGAGGACAGAGCACAGATACGCAGTATTTT. Its translation: CSVEVGGQSTDTQYF.

This clone has a single count. The sample carries other DNA sequences with the same CDR3. The chain employs TRBV5-1 and TRBJ2-2; weak D call: TRBD1 (5 bases). The V gene's germline CDR1 is SGHRS and CDR2 YFSETQ. Trimming removed 2 bases at V and 1 base at J, with 6 bases between. The CDR3 totals 14 residues. The CDR3 sequence: CASSFGQNTGELFF. The DNA of the CDR3 is TGCGCCAGCAGCTTCGGACAGAACACCGGGGAGCTGTTTTTT.

Notes on this clone: The same CDR3 can be traced to other DNA sequences in this sample. The chain employs TRBV30 and TRBJ1-2; a possible D gene is TRBD1 (6 bases). Germline assignment: CDR1 GTSNPN and CDR2 SVGIG (reference sequence). The CDR3 runs 12 residues. The V end lost 2 bases, the J end lost 8 bases, and 12 bases lay between the germline ends. CDR3 in amino acids: CAWSLRGQGYTF. CDR3 in DNA: TGTGCCTGGAGTCTACGGGGGCAAGGCTACACCTTC.

This chain uses TRBV6-6 with TRBJ2-3, with D hard to call. Trimming removed 0 bases at V and 1 base at J, with 8 bases between. The CDR3 sequence is 15 residues long. Germline CDR1 reads MNHNY; CDR2 reads SVGAGI (reference sequence). The CDR3 spells CASSYSAQGTDTQYF. DNA of the CDR3: TGTGCCAGCAGTTACTCCGCGCAGGGCACAGATACGCAGTATTTT.

The chain combines TRBV9 with TRBJ2-1; 10 positions agree with TRBD1. Per germline, CDR1 SGDLS and CDR2 YYNGEE. The CDR3 length is 14 residues. J lost 5 bases, V lost 4 bases, and 3 bases had no gene match. The CDR3: CASSRGQGNNEQFF. CDR3 coding DNA: TGTGCCAGCAGCAGGGGACAGGGGAACAATGAGCAGTTCTTC.

The chain employs TRBV6-6 and TRBJ1-3; TRBD1 matches 8 bases. The CDR3 has 16 residues. The germline CDR1 and CDR2 sequences are MNHNY and SVGAGI (reference sequence). Trimming at V came to 6 bases and at J to 4 bases, leaving 11 bases not matched to a gene. Here the CDR3 DNA reads TGTGCCAGCAGCCCTACAGGACAGGGTAGGGGAAACACCATATATTTT. Translated, it gives CASSPTGQGRGNTIYF.

The chain is built from TRBV5-6 and TRBJ2-7, with D possibly matching TRBD2 (5 bases). V lost 3 bases, J lost 1 base, and 14 bases lay in between. This CDR3 has 15 residues. Per germline, CDR1 SGHDT and CDR2 YYEEEE. The CDR3: CASSSRRWRSYEQYF. The DNA for the CDR3 is TGTGCCAGCAGCTCCCGTCGGTGGAGGTCCTACGAGCAGTACTTC.

V gene TRBV7-3 combines with J gene TRBJ2-7; D tentatively fits TRBD1 or TRBD2 (6 bases each). V lost 1 base and J 6 bases, leaving 16 bases between the germline ends. The CDR3 totals 15 residues. CDR1 is SGHTA, CDR2 FQGTGA, per germline. The CDR3 DNA reads TGTGCCAGCAGCTTAAATCCGGGGGCGGAGGGCGAGCAGTACTTC. Amino acid sequence: CASSLNPGAEGEQYF.

For this clone: In the same sample, other DNA sequences code for this CDR3. V and J are TRBV12-3 or TRBV12-4 and TRBJ2-7; D may be TRBD2 (5 bases). The germline V and J ends were trimmed by 2 bases and 7 bases, with 6 bases remaining between them. The CDR3 consists of 11 residues. Here the CDR3 reads CASSLRGEQYF. CDR3 bases: TGTGCCAGCAGTTTACGCGGGGAGCAGTACTTC.

This CDR3 reads CASSLSQGREKLFF. The CDR3, as DNA: TGTGCCAGCTCGCTTAGCCAGGGACGCGAAAAACTGTTTTTT. The J gene is TRBJ1-4, the V gene TRBV18; TRBD1 might be the D (5 bases). Trimming removed 6 bases from V and 8 bases from J, with 16 bases in between. Germline lookup yields CDR1 KGHSH and CDR2 LQKENI. The CDR3 sequence is 14 residues long.